A selection of T cell receptor beta chains follows, all from one sample in a study of T cells in tumors after PD-1 blockade. The assay was immunoSEQ multiplex PCR, and TCRdb's table has in-frame clones only and misses some. Seen here are more than 14,000 clones, over 75% observed once, and the top ten hold 20% to 25%. The sample in question was PBMCs, obtained after anti-PD-1 treatment. Source of these receptors: a human donor with basal cell carcinoma. Both conserved end residues are part of each CDR3. D genes are given only for firm matches. Not all rows give a size; the values are once, few, many and, for expanded clones, a class.

>13|TRBJ2-7|NA|TRBV12-3/TRBV12-4|NA
CASSGGISYEQYF
TGTGCCAGCAGTGGGGGGATCTCCTACGAGCAGTACTTC
>19|TRBJ1-5|NA|TRBV5-5|NA
CASSLAGTPGGNSNQPQHF
TGTGCCAGCAGCTTAGCCGGGACCCCCGGGGGTAATAGCAATCAGCCCCAGCATTTT
>13|TRBJ2-7|NA|TRBV30|NA
CAWSVQGTYEQYF
TGTGCCTGGAGTGTACAGGGCACCTACGAGCAGTACTTC
>15|TRBJ1-6|NA|TRBV3-1/TRBV3-2|NA
CASSQGSGTNSPLHF
TGTGCCAGCAGCCAAGGTTCCGGGACTAATTCACCCCTCCACTTT
>15|TRBJ1-1|NA|TRBV3-1/TRBV3-2|NA
CASSPTGPLNTEAFF
TGTGCCAGCAGTCCGACAGGTCCCCTGAACACTGAAGCTTTCTTT
>15|TRBJ1-1|NA|TRBV5-6|NA
CASSSTPLTGREAFF
TGTGCCAGCAGCTCGACGCCTCTTACGGGACGCGAAGCTTTCTTT
>15|TRBJ1-2|NA|TRBV19|NA
CASSTAAGLGYGYTF
TGTGCCAGTAGTACCGCCGCAGGTTTGGGCTATGGCTACACCTTC
>13|TRBJ2-2|NA|TRBV5-1|NA
CASSRLNTGELFF
TGCGCCAGCAGCCGACTAAACACCGGGGAGCTGTTTTTT
>11|TRBJ1-1|TRBD1|TRBV3-1/TRBV3-2|NA
CASTRGRDAFF
TGTGCCAGCACCAGGGGGAGGGACGCTTTCTTT
>14|TRBJ2-7|NA|TRBV19|NA
CASSPGTPSYEQYF
TGTGCCAGTTCTCCCGGGACACCGTCCTACGAGCAGTACTTC
>15|TRBJ1-1|TRBD1|TRBV6-1|NA
CASSEETGGRTEAFF
TGTGCCAGCAGTGAAGAGACAGGGGGCAGGACTGAAGCTTTCTTT
>15|TRBJ1-3|NA|TRBV30|NA
CAWSYTGSTRNTIYF
TGTGCCTGGAGTTATACAGGTTCCACAAGAAACACCATATATTTT
>13|TRBJ2-5|TRBD2|TRBV3-1/TRBV3-2|NA
CATAGGLSETQYF
TGTGCCACAGCGGGAGGGTTATCAGAGACCCAGTACTTC
>19|TRBJ2-1|NA|TRBV2|few
CPSSDGWARAGSSYNEQFF
TGTCCCAGCAGTGACGGGTGGGCGCGGGCGGGGAGCTCCTACAATGAGCAGTTCTTC
>14|TRBJ2-7|TRBD1|TRBV7-9|NA
CASSWGQGVSEQYF
TGTGCCAGCAGCTGGGGACAGGGGGTGAGCGAGCAGTACTTC
>14|TRBJ1-1|TRBD1|TRBV19|NA
CASSKRDRGTEAFF
TGTGCCAGTAGTAAAAGGGACAGGGGGACTGAAGCTTTCTTT
>22|TRBJ2-3|TRBD2|TRBV27|NA
CASSLFSLRTSGRGGGTDTQYF
TGTGCCAGCAGTTTGTTTAGCCTGAGGACTAGCGGGAGGGGGGGAGGCACAGATACGCAGTATTTT
>19|TRBJ2-1|TRBD2|TRBV2|few
CARCDGGAGVGSSYNEQFF
TGTGCCCGCTGTGACGGGGGGGCGGGGGTGGGGAGCTCCTACAATGAGCAGTTCTTC
>16|TRBJ2-3|NA|TRBV18|NA
CASSLSTARSTDTQYF
TGTGCCAGCTCACTGTCGACAGCCAGGAGCACAGATACGCAGTATTTT
>14|TRBJ1-3|NA|TRBV28|NA
CASYTGTSGNTIYF
TGTGCCAGCTATACAGGTACCTCTGGAAACACCATATATTTT
>14|TRBJ2-7|NA|TRBV27|NA
CASSPDIQTYEQYF
TGTGCCAGCAGTCCGGATATACAAACCTACGAGCAGTACTTC
>19|TRBJ2-1|TRBD1|TRBV10-2|NA
CASSVSRTGDLTDSNEQFF
TGCGCCAGCAGTGTTTCCAGGACAGGGGATTTAACAGATTCCAATGAGCAGTTCTTC
>16|TRBJ2-7|NA|TRBV6-6|NA
CASSYSAGKHSYEQYF
TGTGCCAGCAGTTACTCTGCAGGGAAACACTCCTACGAGCAGTACTTC
>15|TRBJ2-5|NA|TRBV6-2/TRBV6-3|NA
CASSYNEGSRETQYF
TGTGCCAGCAGTTATAATGAGGGCAGCCGGGAGACCCAGTACTTC
>16|TRBJ1-3|NA|TRBV7-9|NA
CASSFVRILAGNTIYF
TGTGCCAGCAGCTTCGTACGGATCCTTGCTGGAAACACCATATATTTT
>19|TRBJ1-1|NA|TRBV27|NA
CASSFVNAMGSWRPTEAFF
TGTGCCAGCAGTTTTGTCAATGCCATGGGGTCGTGGAGGCCCACTGAAGCTTTCTTT
>15|TRBJ2-1|TRBD2|TRBV7-9|once
CASSLGLAGVGEQFF
TGTGCCAGCAGCCTGGGACTAGCGGGAGTTGGAGAGCAGTTCTTC
>15|TRBJ1-4|TRBD1|TRBV5-3|NA
CARSYLRTGNEKLFF
TGTGCCAGAAGCTACTTGAGGACAGGGAATGAAAAACTGTTTTTT
>17|TRBJ2-1|TRBD2|TRBV5-4|NA
CASSPQLASSSYNEQFF
TGTGCCAGCAGCCCGCAACTAGCGTCGAGCTCCTACAATGAGCAGTTCTTC
>17|TRBJ2-2|TRBD1|TRBV7-3|NA
CASSPNPGQGVAGELFF
TGTGCCAGCAGCCCGAACCCGGGACAGGGCGTTGCCGGGGAGCTGTTTTTT
>18|TRBJ2-5|NA|TRBV12-2|NA
CASRLARAGGPFQETQYF
TGTGCAAGTCGCTTAGCGCGGGCGGGGGGGCCTTTTCAGGAGACCCAGTACTTC
>15|TRBJ2-5|TRBD1|TRBV18|NA
CASSLRQGLMETQYF
TGTGCCAGCTCATTACGACAGGGGCTGATGGAGACCCAGTACTTC
>17|TRBJ2-3|TRBD2|TRBV19|NA
CASSIGLAGGYVDTQYF
TGTGCCAGTAGTATCGGACTAGCGGGGGGTTATGTGGATACGCAGTATTTT
>15|TRBJ1-6|NA|TRBV6-2/TRBV6-3|NA
CASSYSSDLNSPLHF
TGTGCCAGCAGTTACTCGAGCGATCTTAATTCACCCCTCCACTTT
>15|TRBJ2-1|NA|TRBV10-1|once
CASSESRGSAGEQFF
TGCGCCAGCAGTGAGTCCCGCGGATCAGCCGGTGAGCAGTTCTTC
>16|TRBJ2-1|TRBD1|TRBV11-1|NA
CASSFGQGTSYNEQFF
TGTGCCAGCAGCTTCGGACAGGGAACCTCCTACAATGAGCAGTTCTTC
>15|TRBJ2-3|TRBD1|TRBV5-4|NA
CASSTTGRSTDTQYF
TGTGCCAGCAGCACGACAGGGAGAAGCACAGATACGCAGTATTTT
>15|TRBJ1-5|NA|TRBV9|NA
CASSVGDAEGQPQHF
TGTGCCAGCAGCGTAGGAGATGCCGAGGGTCAGCCCCAGCATTTT
>14|TRBJ2-1|NA|TRBV3-1/TRBV3-2|NA
CASSQVTTYNEQFF
TGTGCCAGCAGCCAAGTAACTACGTACAATGAGCAGTTCTTC
>17|TRBJ2-6|TRBD1|TRBV10-3|NA
CAISEGTGSVGANVLTF
TGTGCCATCAGTGAGGGGACAGGGAGTGTTGGGGCCAACGTCCTGACTTTC
>15|TRBJ2-1|NA|TRBV9|NA
CASSTSSLPYNEQFF
TGTGCCAGCAGCACCTCTAGCCTCCCCTACAATGAGCAGTTCTTC
>17|TRBJ1-1|NA|TRBV28|once
CASSLLLAGRGNTEAFF
TGTGCCAGCAGTTTATTATTAGCAGGGAGGGGGAACACTGAAGCTTTCTTT
>16|TRBJ2-2|TRBD2|TRBV7-9|NA
CASSPSGRAKGGELFF
TGTGCCAGCAGCCCTAGCGGGAGGGCCAAAGGCGGGGAGCTGTTTTTT
>14|TRBJ2-1|TRBD2|TRBV9|NA
CASSGQIAGGKQFF
TGTGCCAGCAGCGGACAGATAGCGGGGGGAAAGCAGTTCTTC
>15|TRBJ2-3|NA|TRBV5-5|NA
CASSLSGLWGDTQYF
TGTGCCAGCAGCTTGAGCGGCCTTTGGGGAGATACGCAGTATTTT
>14|TRBJ2-1|TRBD2|TRBV5-1|NA
CASSSGGGAVEQFF
TGCGCCAGCAGCTCTGGCGGGGGGGCTGTTGAGCAGTTCTTC
>11|TRBJ2-2|NA|TRBV12-3/TRBV12-4|NA
CASSRVGELFF
TGTGCCAGCAGTCGCGTCGGGGAGCTGTTTTTT
>13|TRBJ2-3|NA|TRBV6-5|NA
CASSKQVADTQYF
TGTGCCAGCAGCAAACAGGTAGCAGATACGCAGTATTTT
>15|TRBJ2-5|NA|TRBV5-1|NA
CASTLKPGGGGTQYF
TGCGCCAGCACACTCAAACCAGGGGGGGGCGGGACCCAGTACTTC